The T cell receptor beta chain described here comes from a study of T cells in Graves' hyperthyroidism and ophthalmopathy. General study findings and limits: Through a model of 13 V-J features, ophthalmopathy was separated from stable hyperthyroidism. Researchers found most expanded thyroid clonotypes above 0.001 in blood as well.

The definition of stable Graves' hyperthyroidism was no ophthalmopathy progression within 18 months. With a duration under 2 months, the hyperthyroidism was newly diagnosed in patients aged 18 to 65. Trimming left V 6 bases short and J 0 bases short, with 11 bases between. CDR3 length equals 14 residues. Germline loops: CDR1 SNHLY, CDR2 FYNNEI. Amplified TCR beta CDR3 regions derived from RNA transcripts. HTBI primers were the set used in a first-round RT-PCR of the TCR CDR3. MiXCR, applied by TCRdb to the multiplex PCR reads, yields one record per CDR3 protein. The sample shows about 360,000 distinct CDR3 sequences, approximately 13% of them seen only once. The table lists this clonotype with many counts. Its antigen is currently unknown.

The sequencing sample was made of blood. This clonotype was sampled from a woman between 18 and 29 years old with Graves' hyperthyroidism. This chain uses TRBV2 with TRBJ1-1; the D gene is possibly TRBD1 (5 bases). The CDR3 DNA reads as TGTGCCAGCAGGGGTAGAGGGGTGAACACTGAAGCTTTCTTT. This sequence encodes CASRGRGVNTEAFF.